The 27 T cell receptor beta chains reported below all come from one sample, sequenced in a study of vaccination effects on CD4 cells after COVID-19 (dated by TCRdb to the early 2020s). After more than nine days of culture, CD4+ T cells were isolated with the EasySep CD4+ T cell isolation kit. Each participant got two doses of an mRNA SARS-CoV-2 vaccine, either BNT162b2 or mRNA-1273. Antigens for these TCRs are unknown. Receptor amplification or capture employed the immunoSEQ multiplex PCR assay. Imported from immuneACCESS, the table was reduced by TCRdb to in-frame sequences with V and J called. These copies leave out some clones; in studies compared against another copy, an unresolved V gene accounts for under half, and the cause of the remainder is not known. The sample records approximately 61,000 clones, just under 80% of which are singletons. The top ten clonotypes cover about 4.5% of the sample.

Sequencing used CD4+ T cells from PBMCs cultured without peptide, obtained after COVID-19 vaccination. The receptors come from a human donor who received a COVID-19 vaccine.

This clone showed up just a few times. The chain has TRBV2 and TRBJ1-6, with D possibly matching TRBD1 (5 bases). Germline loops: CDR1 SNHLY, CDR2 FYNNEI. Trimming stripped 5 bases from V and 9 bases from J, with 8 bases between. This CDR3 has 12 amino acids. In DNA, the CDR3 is TGTGCCAGCAGTCTACAGGTTTCACCCCTCCACTTT. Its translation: CASSLQVSPLHF.

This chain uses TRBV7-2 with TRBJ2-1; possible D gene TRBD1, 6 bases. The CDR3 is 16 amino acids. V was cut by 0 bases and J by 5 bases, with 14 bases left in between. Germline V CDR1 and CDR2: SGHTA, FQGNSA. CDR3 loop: CASSLALPGQDNEQFF. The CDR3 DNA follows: TGTGCCAGCAGCTTAGCGCTTCCGGGACAAGACAATGAGCAGTTCTTC.

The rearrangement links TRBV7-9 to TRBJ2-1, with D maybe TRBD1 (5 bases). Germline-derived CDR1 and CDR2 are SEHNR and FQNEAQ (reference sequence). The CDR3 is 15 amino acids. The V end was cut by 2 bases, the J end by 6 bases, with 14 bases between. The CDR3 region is CASSLTGLHGNEQFF. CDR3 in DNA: TGTGCCAGCAGCTTAACAGGCCTCCACGGCAATGAGCAGTTCTTC.

CDR3 region: CASSSYRDTTYEKLFF. The CDR3 coding sequence is TGTGCCAGCAGCTCCTACCGGGACACAACATATGAAAAACTGTTTTTT. The chain joins TRBV5-4 to TRBJ1-4, with D perhaps matching TRBD1 (6 bases). Germline CDR1 reads SGHNT; CDR2 reads YYREEE (reference sequence). The CDR3 spans 16 residues. Trimming stripped 3 bases from V and 6 bases from J, with 18 bases between.

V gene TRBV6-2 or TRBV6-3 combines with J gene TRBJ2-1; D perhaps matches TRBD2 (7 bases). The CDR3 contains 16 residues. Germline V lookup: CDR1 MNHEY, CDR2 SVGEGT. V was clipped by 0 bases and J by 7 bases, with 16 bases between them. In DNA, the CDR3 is TGTGCCAGCAGTTACTCGAGGGGGGGCCGGTTAAATGAGCAGTTCTTC. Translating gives CASSYSRGGRLNEQFF.

CDR3 sequence: CASSQGGDYEQYF. The CDR3 DNA follows: TGCGCCAGCAGCCAAGGAGGGGACTACGAGCAGTACTTC. The chain combines TRBV4-3 with TRBJ2-7; D might be TRBD1 or TRBD2, each matching 5 bases. The length of the CDR3 is 13 residues. The V end was cut by 1 base, the J end by 3 bases, with 7 bases between. The germline V gene has CDR1 LGHNA and CDR2 YSLEER.

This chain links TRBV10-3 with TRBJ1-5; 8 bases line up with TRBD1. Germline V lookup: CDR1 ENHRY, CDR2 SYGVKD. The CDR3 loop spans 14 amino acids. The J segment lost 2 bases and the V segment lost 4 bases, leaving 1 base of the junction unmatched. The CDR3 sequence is CAISGGQGNQPQHF. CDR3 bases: TGTGCCATCAGTGGGGGACAGGGCAATCAGCCCCAGCATTTT.

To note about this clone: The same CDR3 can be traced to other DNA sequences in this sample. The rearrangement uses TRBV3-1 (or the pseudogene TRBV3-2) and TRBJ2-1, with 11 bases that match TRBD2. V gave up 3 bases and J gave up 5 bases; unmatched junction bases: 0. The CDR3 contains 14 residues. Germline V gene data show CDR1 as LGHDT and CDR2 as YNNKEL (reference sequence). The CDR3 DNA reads TGTGCCAGCAGCCAGGGACTAGCGGACAATGAGCAGTTCTTC. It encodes CASSQGLADNEQFF.

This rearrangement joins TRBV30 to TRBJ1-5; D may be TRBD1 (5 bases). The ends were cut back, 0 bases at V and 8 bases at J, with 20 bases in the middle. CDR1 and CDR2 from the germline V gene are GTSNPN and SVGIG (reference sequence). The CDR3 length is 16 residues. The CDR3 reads CAWSVGGWGDLKPQHF. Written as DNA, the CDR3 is TGTGCCTGGAGTGTAGGTGGGTGGGGGGATTTGAAGCCCCAGCATTTT.

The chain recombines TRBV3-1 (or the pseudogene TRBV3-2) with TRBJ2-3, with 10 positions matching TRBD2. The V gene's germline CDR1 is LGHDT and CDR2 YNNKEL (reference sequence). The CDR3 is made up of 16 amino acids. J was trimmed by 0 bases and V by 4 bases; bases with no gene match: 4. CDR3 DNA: TGTGCCAGCAGCCGCTGGACTAGCGGAAGCACAGATACGCAGTATTTT. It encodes CASSRWTSGSTDTQYF.

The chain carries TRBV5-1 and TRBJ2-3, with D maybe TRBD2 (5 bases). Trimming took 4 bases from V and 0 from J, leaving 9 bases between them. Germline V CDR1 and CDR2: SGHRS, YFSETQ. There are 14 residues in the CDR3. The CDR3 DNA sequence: TGCGCCAGCAGCCCCCGCGGGAGCACAGATACGCAGTATTTT. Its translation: CASSPRGSTDTQYF.

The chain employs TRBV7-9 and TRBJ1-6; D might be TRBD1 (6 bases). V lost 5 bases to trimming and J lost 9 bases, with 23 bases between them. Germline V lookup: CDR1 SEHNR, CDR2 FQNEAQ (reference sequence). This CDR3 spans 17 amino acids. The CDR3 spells CASSHRDKTGRGSPLHF. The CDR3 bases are TGTGCCAGCAGCCATAGGGACAAAACTGGGAGGGGTTCACCCCTCCACTTT. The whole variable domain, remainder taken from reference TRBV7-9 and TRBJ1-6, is DTGVSQNPRHKITKRGQNVTFRCDPISEHNRLYWYRQTLGQGPEFLTYFQNEAQLEKSRLLSDRFSAERPKGSFSTLEIQRTEQGDSAMYLCASSHRDKTGRGSPLHFGNGTRLTVT.

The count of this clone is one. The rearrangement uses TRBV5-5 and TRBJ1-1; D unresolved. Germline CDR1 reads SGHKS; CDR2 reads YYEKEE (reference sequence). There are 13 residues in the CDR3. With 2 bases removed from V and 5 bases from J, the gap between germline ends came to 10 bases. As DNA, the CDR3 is TGTGCCAGCAGCTTTCAAAGGAGGACTGAAGCTTTCTTT. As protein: CASSFQRRTEAFF.

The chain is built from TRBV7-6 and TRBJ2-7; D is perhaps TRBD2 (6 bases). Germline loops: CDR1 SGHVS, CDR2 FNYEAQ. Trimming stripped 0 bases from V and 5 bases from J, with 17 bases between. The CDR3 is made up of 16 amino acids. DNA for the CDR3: TGTGCCAGCAGCTTAGCCAGTTTCGGAGGGAGCGACGAGCAGTACTTC. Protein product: CASSLASFGGSDEQYF.

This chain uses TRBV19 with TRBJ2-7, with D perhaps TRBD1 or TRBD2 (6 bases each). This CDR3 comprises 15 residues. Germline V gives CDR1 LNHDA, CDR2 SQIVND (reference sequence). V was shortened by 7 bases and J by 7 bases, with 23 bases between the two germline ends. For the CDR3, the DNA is TGTGCCAGTACCCCGGGGGCAGGGGCCCCTAGAGAGCAGTACTTC. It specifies CASTPGAGAPREQYF.

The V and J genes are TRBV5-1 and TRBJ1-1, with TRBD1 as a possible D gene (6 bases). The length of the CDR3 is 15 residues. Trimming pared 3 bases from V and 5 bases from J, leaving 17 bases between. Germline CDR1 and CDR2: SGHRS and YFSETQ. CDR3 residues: CASSSRPGQGTEAFF. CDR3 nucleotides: TGCGCCAGCAGCTCACGACCTGGGCAGGGGACTGAAGCTTTCTTT.

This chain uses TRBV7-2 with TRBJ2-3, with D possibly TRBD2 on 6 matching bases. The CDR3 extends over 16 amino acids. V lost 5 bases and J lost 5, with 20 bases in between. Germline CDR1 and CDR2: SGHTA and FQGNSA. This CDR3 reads CASSPGAGLAGDTQYF. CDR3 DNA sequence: TGTGCCAGCAGCCCCGGAGCGGGCCTGGCCGGAGATACGCAGTATTTT.

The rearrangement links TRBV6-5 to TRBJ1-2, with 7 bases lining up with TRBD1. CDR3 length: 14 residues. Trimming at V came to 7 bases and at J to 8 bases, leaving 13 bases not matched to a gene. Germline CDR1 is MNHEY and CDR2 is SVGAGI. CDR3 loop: CASNREPQGVGYTF. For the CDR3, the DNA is TGTGCCAGCAACCGAGAGCCCCAGGGGGTAGGCTACACCTTC.

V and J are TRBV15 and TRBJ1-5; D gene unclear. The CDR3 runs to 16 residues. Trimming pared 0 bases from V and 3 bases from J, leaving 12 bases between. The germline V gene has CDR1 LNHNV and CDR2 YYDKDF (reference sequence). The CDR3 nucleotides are TGTGCCACCAGCAGAGATCAAGCGTGGGTCAATCAGCCCCAGCATTTT. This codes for CATSRDQAWVNQPQHF.

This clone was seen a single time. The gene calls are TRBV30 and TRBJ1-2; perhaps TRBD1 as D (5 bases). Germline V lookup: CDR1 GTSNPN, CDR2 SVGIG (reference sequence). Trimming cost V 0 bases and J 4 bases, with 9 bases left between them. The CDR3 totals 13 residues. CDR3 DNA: TGTGCCTGGAGTGTCCGGGGCCGCTATGGCTACACCTTC. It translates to CAWSVRGRYGYTF.

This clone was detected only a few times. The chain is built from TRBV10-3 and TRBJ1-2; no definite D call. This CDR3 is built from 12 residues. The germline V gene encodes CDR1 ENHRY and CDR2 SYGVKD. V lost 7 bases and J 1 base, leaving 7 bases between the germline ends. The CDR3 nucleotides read TGTGCCATCACTCCCGATAACTATGGCTACACCTTC. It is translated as CAITPDNYGYTF.

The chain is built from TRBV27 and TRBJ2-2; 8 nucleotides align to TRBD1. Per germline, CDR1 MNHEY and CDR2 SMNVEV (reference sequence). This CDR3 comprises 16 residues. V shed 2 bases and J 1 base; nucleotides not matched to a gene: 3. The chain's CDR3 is CASSLRTGRNTGELFF. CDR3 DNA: TGTGCCAGCAGTTTAAGGACAGGGAGGAACACCGGGGAGCTGTTTTTT.

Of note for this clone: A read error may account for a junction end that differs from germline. CDR3 bases: TGCAGCGTTCAAGAGGGCCTAAGGAAGAGCTACACCTTC. Its translation is CSVQEGLRKSYTF. The rearrangement uses TRBV29-1 and TRBJ1-2, with unresolved D. The CDR3 has 13 amino acids. Germline V gives CDR1 SQVTM, CDR2 ANQGSEA.

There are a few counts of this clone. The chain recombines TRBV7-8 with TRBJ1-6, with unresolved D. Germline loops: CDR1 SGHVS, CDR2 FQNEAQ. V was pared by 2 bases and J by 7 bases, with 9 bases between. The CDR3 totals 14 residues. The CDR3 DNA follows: TGTGCCAGCAGCTTAAAGGAGTTAAATTCACCCCTCCACTTT. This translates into CASSLKELNSPLHF.

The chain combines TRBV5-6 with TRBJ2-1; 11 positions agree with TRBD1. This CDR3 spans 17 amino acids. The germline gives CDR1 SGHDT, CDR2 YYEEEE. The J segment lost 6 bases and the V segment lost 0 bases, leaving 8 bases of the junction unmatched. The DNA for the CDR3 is TGTGCCAGCAGCTTGGTTTGGACAGGGGGCTTGGGCAATGAGCAGTTCTTC. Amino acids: CASSLVWTGGLGNEQFF.

As DNA, the CDR3 is TGTGCCAGCACCACCTTCCGGGACCCCGGAGGCACCATATATTTT. Amino acid sequence: CASTTFRDPGGTIYF. V usage is TRBV28 and J usage is TRBJ1-3, with D possibly being TRBD1 (5 bases). This CDR3 comprises 15 residues. In germline, CDR1 is MDHEN, CDR2 SYDVKM. Between the trimmed V and J ends, which lost 7 bases and 9 bases, there was a span of 22 bases.

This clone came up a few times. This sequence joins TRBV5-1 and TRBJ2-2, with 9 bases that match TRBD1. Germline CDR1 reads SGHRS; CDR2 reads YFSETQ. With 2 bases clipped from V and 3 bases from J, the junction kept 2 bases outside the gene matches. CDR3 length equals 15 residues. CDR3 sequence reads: CASSLQGADTGELFF. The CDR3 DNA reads TGCGCCAGCAGCTTACAGGGGGCGGACACCGGGGAGCTGTTTTTT.